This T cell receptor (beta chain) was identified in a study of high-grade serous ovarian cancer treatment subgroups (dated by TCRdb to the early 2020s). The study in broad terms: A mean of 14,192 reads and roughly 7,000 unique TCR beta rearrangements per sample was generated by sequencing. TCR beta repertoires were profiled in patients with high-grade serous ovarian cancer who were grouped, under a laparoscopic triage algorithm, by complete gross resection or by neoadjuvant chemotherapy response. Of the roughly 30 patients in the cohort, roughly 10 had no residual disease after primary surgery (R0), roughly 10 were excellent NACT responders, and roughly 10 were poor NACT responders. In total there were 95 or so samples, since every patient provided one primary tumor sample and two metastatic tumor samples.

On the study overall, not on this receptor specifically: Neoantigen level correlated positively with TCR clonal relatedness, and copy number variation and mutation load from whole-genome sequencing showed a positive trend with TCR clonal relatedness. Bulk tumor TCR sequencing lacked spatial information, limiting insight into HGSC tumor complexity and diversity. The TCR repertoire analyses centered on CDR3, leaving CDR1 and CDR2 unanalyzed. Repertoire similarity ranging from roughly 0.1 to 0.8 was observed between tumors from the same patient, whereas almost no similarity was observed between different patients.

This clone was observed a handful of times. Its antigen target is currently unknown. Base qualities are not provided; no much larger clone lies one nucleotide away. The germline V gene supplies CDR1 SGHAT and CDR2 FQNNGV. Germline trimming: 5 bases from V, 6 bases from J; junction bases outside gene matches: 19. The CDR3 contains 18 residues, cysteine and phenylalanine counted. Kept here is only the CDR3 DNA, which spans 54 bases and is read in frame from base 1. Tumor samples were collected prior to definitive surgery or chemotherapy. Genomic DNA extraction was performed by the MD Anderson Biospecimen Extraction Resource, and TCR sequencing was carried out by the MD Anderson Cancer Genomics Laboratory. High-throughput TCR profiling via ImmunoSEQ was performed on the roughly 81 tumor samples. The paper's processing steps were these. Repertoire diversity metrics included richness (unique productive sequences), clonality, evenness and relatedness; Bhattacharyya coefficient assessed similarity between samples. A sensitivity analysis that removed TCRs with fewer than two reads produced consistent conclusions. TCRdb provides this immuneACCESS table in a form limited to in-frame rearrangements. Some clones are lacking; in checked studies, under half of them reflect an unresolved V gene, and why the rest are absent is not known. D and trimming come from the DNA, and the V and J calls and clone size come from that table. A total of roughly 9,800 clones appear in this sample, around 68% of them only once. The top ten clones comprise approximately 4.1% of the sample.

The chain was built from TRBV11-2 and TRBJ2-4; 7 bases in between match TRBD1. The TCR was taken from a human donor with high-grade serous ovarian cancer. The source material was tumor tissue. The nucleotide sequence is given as TGTGCCAGCAGCCGAACCGTAATACAGGGGAAGACGGGAAACATTCAGTACTTC. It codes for CASSRTVIQGKTGNIQYF.